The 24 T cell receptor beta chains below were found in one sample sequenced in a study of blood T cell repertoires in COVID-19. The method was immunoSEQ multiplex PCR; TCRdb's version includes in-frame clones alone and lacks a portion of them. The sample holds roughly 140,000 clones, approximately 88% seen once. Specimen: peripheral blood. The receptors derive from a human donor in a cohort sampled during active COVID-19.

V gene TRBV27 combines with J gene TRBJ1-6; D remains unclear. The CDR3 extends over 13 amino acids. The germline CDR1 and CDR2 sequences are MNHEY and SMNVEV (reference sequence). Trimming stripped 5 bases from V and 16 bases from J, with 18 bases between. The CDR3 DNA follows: TGTGCCAGCAGTCCAGATCTTGGGCTGTTTCTCCACTTT. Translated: CASSPDLGLFLHF.

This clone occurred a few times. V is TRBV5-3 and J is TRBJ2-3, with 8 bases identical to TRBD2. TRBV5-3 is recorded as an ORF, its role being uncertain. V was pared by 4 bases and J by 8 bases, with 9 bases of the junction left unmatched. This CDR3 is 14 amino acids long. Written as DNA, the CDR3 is TGTGCCAGAAGCGTCAGCGGGGGTGGCGGTACGCAGTATTTT. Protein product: CARSVSGGGGTQYF.

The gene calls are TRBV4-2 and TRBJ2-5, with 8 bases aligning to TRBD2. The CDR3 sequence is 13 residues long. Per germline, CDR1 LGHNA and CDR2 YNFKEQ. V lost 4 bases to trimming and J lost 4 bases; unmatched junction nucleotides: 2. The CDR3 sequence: CASSRGLAETQYF. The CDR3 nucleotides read TGTGCCAGCAGCCGAGGACTAGCAGAGACCCAGTACTTC.

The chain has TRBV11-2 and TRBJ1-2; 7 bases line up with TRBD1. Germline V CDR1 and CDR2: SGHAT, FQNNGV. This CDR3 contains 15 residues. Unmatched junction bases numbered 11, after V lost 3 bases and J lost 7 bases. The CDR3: CASSFGFEGALGYTF. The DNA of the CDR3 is TGTGCCAGCAGCTTCGGTTTCGAGGGGGCGCTTGGCTACACCTTC.

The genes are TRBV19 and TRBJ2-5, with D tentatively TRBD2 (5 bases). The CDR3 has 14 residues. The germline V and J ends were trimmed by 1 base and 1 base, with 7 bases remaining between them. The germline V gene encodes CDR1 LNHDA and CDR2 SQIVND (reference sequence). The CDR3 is CASSIGGFQETQYF. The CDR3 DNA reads TGTGCCAGTAGTATAGGAGGGTTCCAAGAGACCCAGTACTTC.

The CDR3 loop is CASSLYAPGQESYGYTF. As DNA, the CDR3 is TGTGCCAGCAGCTTGTACGCCCCAGGACAGGAAAGCTATGGCTACACCTTC. The chain is built from TRBV5-6 and TRBJ1-2; 7 bases are shared with TRBD1. CDR1 is SGHDT, CDR2 YYEEEE, per germline. V gave up 1 base and J gave up 4 bases; unmatched junction bases: 13. The CDR3 runs to 17 residues.

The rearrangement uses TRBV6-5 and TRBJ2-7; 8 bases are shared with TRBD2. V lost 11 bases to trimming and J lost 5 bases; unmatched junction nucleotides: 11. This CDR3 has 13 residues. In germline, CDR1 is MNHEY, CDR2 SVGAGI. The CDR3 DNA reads TGTGCCTCCCCGGGGGGGCCGACCCACGAGCAGTACTTC. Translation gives CASPGGPTHEQYF.

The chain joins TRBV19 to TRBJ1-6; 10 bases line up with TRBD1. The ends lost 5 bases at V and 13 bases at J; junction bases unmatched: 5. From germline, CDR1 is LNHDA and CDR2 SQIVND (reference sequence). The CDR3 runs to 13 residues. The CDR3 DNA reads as TGTGCCAGTAGTGGCGGGACAGGGGAGCCCCTCCACTTT. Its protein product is CASSGGTGEPLHF.

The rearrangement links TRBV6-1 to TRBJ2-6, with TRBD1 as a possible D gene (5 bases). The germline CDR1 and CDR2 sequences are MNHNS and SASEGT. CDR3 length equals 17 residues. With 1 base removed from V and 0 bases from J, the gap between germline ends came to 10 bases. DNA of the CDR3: TGTGCCAGCAGTGAAGACGGCAGGGTCTCTGGGGCCAACGTCCTGACTTTC. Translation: CASSEDGRVSGANVLTF.

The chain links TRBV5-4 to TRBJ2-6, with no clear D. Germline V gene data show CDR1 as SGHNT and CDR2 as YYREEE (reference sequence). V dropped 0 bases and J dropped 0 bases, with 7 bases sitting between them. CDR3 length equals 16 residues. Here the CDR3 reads CASSLDLPSGANVLTF. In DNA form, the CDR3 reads TGTGCCAGCAGCTTGGACTTGCCCTCTGGGGCCAACGTCCTGACTTTC.

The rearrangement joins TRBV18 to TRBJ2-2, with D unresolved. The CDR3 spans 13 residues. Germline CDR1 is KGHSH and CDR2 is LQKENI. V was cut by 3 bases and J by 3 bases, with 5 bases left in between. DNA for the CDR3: TGTGCCAGCTCACCGCAGTACACCGGGGAGCTGTTTTTT. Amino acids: CASSPQYTGELFF.

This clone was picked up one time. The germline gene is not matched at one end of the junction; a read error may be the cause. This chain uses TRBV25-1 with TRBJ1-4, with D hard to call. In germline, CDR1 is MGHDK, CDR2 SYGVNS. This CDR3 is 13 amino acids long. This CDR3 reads CASSWRTSEKLFF. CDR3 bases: TGTGCCAGCAGTTGGAGGACTAGTGAAAAACTGTTTTTT.

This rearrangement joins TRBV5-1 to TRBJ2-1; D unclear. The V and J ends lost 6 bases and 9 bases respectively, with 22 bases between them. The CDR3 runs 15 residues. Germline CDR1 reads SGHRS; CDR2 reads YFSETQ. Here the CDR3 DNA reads TGCGCCAGCACCCCCTCCGGGTTATCAAGCCCTGAGCAGTTCTTC. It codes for CASTPSGLSSPEQFF.

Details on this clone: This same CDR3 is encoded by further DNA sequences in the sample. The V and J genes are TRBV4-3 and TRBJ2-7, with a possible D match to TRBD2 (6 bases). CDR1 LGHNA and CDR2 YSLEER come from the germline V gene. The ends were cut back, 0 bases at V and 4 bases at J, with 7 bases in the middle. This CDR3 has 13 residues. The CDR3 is CASSQERGYEQYF. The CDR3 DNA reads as TGCGCCAGCAGCCAAGAGCGGGGATACGAGCAGTACTTC.

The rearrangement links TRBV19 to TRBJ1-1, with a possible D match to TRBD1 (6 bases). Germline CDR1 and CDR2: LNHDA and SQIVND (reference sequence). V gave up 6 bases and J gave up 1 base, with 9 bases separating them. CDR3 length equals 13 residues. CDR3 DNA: TGTGCCAGTAGCGGACAGCGGAACACTGAAGCTTTCTTT. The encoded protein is CASSGQRNTEAFF.

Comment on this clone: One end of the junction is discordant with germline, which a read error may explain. In nucleotides, the CDR3 is TGTGCCAGCAGCATAGCTGCGGGACGCCCGACTTTC. Protein product: CASSIAAGRPTF. The rearrangement links TRBV7-9 to TRBJ2-4, with D tentatively TRBD2 (6 bases). The CDR3 loop spans 12 amino acids. Per germline, CDR1 SEHNR and CDR2 FQNEAQ (reference sequence).

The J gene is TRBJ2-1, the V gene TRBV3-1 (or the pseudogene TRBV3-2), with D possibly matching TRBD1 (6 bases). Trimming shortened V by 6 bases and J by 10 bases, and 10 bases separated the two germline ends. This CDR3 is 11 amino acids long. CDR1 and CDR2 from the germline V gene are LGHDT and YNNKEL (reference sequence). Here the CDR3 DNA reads TGTGCCAGCAGTCTCGACAGGGAGCAGTTCTTC. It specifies CASSLDREQFF.

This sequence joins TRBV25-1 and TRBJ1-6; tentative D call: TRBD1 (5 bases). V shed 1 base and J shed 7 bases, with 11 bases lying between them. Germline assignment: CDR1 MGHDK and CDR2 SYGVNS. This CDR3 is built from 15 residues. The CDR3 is CASSEFQGMNSPLHF. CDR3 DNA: TGTGCCAGCAGTGAATTTCAGGGTATGAATTCACCCCTCCACTTT.

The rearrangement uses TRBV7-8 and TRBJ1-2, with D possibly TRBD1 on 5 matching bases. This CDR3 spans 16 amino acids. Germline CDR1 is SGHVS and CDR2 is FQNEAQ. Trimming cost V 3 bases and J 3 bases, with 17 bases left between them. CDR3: CASSLLLRGRDYGYTF. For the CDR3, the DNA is TGTGCCAGCAGCTTGCTATTAAGGGGTCGTGACTATGGCTACACCTTC.

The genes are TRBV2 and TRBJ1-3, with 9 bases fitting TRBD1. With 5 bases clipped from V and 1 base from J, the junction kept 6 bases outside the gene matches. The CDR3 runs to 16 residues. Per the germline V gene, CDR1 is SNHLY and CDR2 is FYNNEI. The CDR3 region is CASSYRGQGSGNTIYF. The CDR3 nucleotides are TGTGCCAGCAGTTACAGGGGACAGGGATCTGGAAACACCATATATTTT.

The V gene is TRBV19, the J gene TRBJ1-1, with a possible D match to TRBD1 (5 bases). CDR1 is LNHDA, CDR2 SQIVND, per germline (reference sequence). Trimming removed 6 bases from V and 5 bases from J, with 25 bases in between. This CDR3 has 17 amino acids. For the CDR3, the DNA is TGTGCCAGTAGGCCAAGAGCAGGGTTTATATCGTGGACTGAAGCTTTCTTT. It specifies CASRPRAGFISWTEAFF.

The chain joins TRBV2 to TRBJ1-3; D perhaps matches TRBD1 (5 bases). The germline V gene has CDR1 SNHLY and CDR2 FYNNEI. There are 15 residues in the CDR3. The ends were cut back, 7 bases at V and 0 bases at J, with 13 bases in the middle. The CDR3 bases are TGTGCCAGCAACCCTATACAGGTCTCTGGAAACACCATATATTTT. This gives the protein CASNPIQVSGNTIYF.

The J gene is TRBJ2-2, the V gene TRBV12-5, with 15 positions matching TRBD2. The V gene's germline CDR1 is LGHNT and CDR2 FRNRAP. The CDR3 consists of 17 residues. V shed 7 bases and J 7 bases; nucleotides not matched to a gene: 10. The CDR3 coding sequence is TGTGCTAGTGCCTTCGGACTAGCGGGGGGGCCTGTCGGGGAGCTGTTTTTT. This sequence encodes CASAFGLAGGPVGELFF.

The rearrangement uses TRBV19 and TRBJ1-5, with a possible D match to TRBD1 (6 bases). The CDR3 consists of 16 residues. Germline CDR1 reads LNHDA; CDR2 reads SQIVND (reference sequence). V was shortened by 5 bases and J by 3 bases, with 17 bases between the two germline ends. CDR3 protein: CASSDGGGGINQPQHF. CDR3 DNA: TGTGCCAGTAGTGATGGGGGAGGGGGAATCAATCAGCCCCAGCATTTT.